This T cell receptor beta chain was identified during a study of tumor and adjacent non-tumor tissue in lung cancer (dated by TCRdb to 2017 to 2018). With regard to the full study: Patients with adenocarcinoma (roughly 12), squamous cell carcinoma (2) and small cell lung cancer (1) were included in the cohort. Among the approximately 15 patients, ages ranged from roughly 30 to 76 years, some ten were men and 5 were women, and disease was TNM stage I to III. A total of roughly 120,000,000 productive TCRbeta reads were generated by sequencing, corresponding to an average of roughly 4.1 million reads per sample. Using bulk TCRbeta repertoires from over 14 lung cancer patients, the study set lung tumor tissue side by side with matched distant non-tumor lung tissue. For each patient, one tumor sample and one normal lung sample were taken, giving approximately 29 paired specimens that underwent TCRbeta CDR3 sequencing.

This clonotype showed up many times. Its recognized antigen is unknown. Per-nucleotide qualities are absent, and no much larger clonotype sits a single base away. RNA was extracted from bulk unsorted tissue and checked for quality with a NanoDrop ND-1000 and an Agilent 2100. All donors had newly diagnosed lung cancer, had not received prior chemotherapy, and were admitted for thoracic surgery in China between August and November 2014. Patients with previous radiotherapy or chemotherapy, or with another concurrent cancer, were excluded from the study. Pieces of surgical tissue measuring 1-2 cm3 were kept in RNAlater solution and held at -80 degrees C until needed. The germline V gene (reference sequence) provides CDR1 DFQATT and CDR2 SNEGSKA. From its cysteine to its phenylalanine, the CDR3 spans 11 amino acids. Of the read, only the CDR3 DNA is kept; its 33 bases are in frame from base 1. V is reduced by 5 bases and J by 7 bases, leaving a spacing of 11 bases between them.

The study at large found these results: Only roughly 16 patients were in the cohort, and the authors stated that larger samples and more detailed clinical data are needed. A significantly larger cumulative share of the repertoire was made up by the top 100 clones in normal lung than in tumor tissue. Tumor tissue showed significantly greater TCR diversity (inverse Simpson) than normal lung tissue (about 400 vs 180, P = 0.0075, Mann-Whitney U test). The methods do not name the sequencing platform or mention unique molecular identifiers. TCR diversity was significantly higher in younger patients, and higher tumor TCR diversity was associated with shorter overall and disease-free survival. Peripheral blood was not sequenced, so blood TCRbeta repertoires were not examined in the lung cancer patients of the study.

Libraries came from multiplex PCR. For sequencing, an Illumina HiSeq 2500 was employed. TCRbeta libraries were constructed through three rounds of nested PCR with primers (Table S4) according to protocols adapted from ARM-PCR. Before sequencing, PCR products in the 200-500 bp range were cut out of the gel and cleaned up using the QIAquick gel extraction kit. In the paper's pipeline: Trimmomatic was used to clean the reads, FLASH merged the cleaned reads into complete CDR3 sequences, and MiTCR assigned the sequences to V(D)J germline segments. VDJtools was used to compute clonal diversity as the inverse Simpson's index. In-frame sequences lacking a premature stop codon were counted as productive reads. TCRdb reworked the public reads: Q25 trimming with fastp, MiXCR clone assembly, productive beta chains retained. Rows are combined by CDR3 protein, so each entry shows the most common genes and DNA. In this record, the V and J calls reflect TCRdb's handling and not the investigators' own analysis. The sample table records roughly 120,000 distinct CDR3 sequences; roughly 84% of these occur just once. About 22% of the sample lies in the top ten.

The sequence is built from TRBV20-1 and TRBJ1-2; possibly the D gene is TRBD1, per 5 matching bases. Sequencing was carried out using lung tumor tissue. This clonotype was sampled from a man between 65 and 85 years old with non-small cell lung cancer. The CDR3 in this case is CSAEGFSGYTF. The bases read TGCAGTGCTGAGGGGTTTTCTGGCTACACCTTC.